This T cell receptor (beta chain) was recovered during a study of identical twins. Whole-study findings and limits: Those out-of-frame alpha sequences shared by twins showed an excess of low generation probability.

Germline CDR1 SQVTM, CDR2 ANQGSEA. There are 13 residues in the CDR3. With 6 bases removed from V and 7 bases from J, the gap between germline ends came to 16 bases. This clonotype was counted a few times. What it binds is not known. Through template switching, a universal primer site was introduced, and the cDNA contained unique molecular identifiers. Via MiXCR, TCRdb re-called the 5' RACE reads, giving one row per CDR3 protein. The sample includes fewer than 900,000 distinct CDR3 sequences, around a sixth of them seen just once. This sample was shared with a second study, whose subject was T cells expressing NK-cell markers. From that second work: Restricting sorting to alpha-beta TCR T cells was achieved in several experiments by an anti-gamma-delta TCR antibody. There were several donors in whom these clonotypes also led the CD3+CD56-NKG2C+ fraction.

The genes are TRBV29-1 and TRBJ1-5; tentative D call: TRBD1 (5 bases). The sequenced sample was PBMCs. The TCR originated in a woman between 18 and 30 years old in good health. The CDR3 DNA reads as TGCAGCGTGGGTGACAGTCTAGGGCAGCCCCAGCATTTT. Protein sequence: CSVGDSLGQPQHF.